In this sample, the clone carrying this T cell receptor beta chain turned up many times. This record belongs to a study of T cells in Graves' hyperthyroidism and ophthalmopathy. The CDR3 spans 13 residues. Germline V gene sequence: CDR1 SNHLY, CDR2 FYNNEI. Trimming cost V 8 bases and J 3 bases, with 13 bases left between them. Amplified TCR beta CDR3 regions came from RNA transcripts. During a first-round RT-PCR of the TCR CDR3, the HTBI primer set was used. Each CDR3 protein gets one entry after TCRdb re-called the multiplex PCR reads with MiXCR. This repertoire shows about 380,000 distinct CDR3 sequences, under 20% found once; its top ten account for about 38%.

The receptor's source is a man aged 18 to 29 with Graves' ophthalmopathy. Sequencing used blood. This sequence joins TRBV2 and TRBJ1-1, with D hard to call. CDR3 in amino acids: CASLRDLYTEAFF. The CDR3 nucleotides are TGTGCCAGCCTTCGGGATTTGTACACTGAAGCTTTCTTT.